The sequence of this TCR beta chain was determined in a study of blood T cell repertoires in COVID-19. Study information: Both acute and convalescent COVID-19 samples were obtained from the United States, Italy and Spain.

Trimming cost V 6 bases and J 3 bases, with 3 bases left between them. The germline gives CDR1 MDHEN, CDR2 SYDVKM. CDR3 length equals 10 residues. TCRdb's table, derived via immunoSEQ multiplex PCR, lists solely in-frame clones and lacks some. The sample contains 40,000 to 60,000 clones, 55% to 70% of which appear only once. The source material was peripheral blood. The gene calls are TRBV28 and TRBJ2-7; D unclear. The TCR sequence derives from a woman in her seventies with acute or convalescent COVID-19. CDR3 residues: CASSGYEQYF. The CDR3 region has the DNA TGTGCCAGCAGCGGCTACGAGCAGTACTTC.